This is a list of T cell receptor beta chains from one sample in a study of blood T cell repertoires in COVID-19. The method was immunoSEQ multiplex PCR; TCRdb's version includes in-frame clones alone and lacks a portion of them. The sample lists a few hundred thousand clones, over 85% seen once, with around 0.92% in the top ten. The sequenced material came from peripheral blood. The receptors shown here come from a man aged 18 to 29 with COVID-19, enrolled during active disease. CDR3s include the opening cysteine and the closing phenylalanine or tryptophan. A D gene is named only where the DNA matches it firmly. Size values are once, few and many counts, or a class for expanded clones, and some rows have none.

V	D	size	J	CDR3	DNA
TRBV5-5	NA	NA	TRBJ2-7	CASSLGGPYEQYF	TGTGCCAGCAGCTTGGGGGGCCCGTACGAGCAGTACTTC
TRBV12-3/TRBV12-4	NA	NA	TRBJ2-5	CASSLGAVEYF	TGTGCCAGCAGTTTAGGGGCCGTGGAGTACTTC
TRBV19	TRBD1	few	TRBJ1-2	CASSIVQPQGAGGYTF	TGTGCCAGTAGTATAGTGCAACCCCAGGGGGCCGGTGGCTACACCTTC
TRBV24-1	NA	NA	TRBJ2-3	CATSRGQRTDTQYF	TGTGCCACCAGTCGCGGACAGCGCACAGATACGCAGTATTTT
TRBV9	NA	NA	TRBJ2-2	CASSVDGSGDTGELFF	TGTGCCAGCAGCGTAGACGGTAGCGGAGACACCGGGGAGCTGTTTTTT
TRBV21-1	NA	NA	TRBJ1-1	CASTPLRQGPLNTEAFF	TGTGCCAGCACTCCCCTACGACAGGGGCCATTGAACACTGAAGCTTTCTTT
TRBV20-1	NA	NA	TRBJ2-3	CSASAGDTQYF	TGCAGTGCGTCCGCGGGAGATACGCAGTATTTT
TRBV27	TRBD1	NA	TRBJ1-2	CASYTHPDRGSCYGYTF	TGTGCCAGCTACACCCACCCGGACAGGGGGTCCTGCTATGGCTACACCTTC
TRBV27	NA	NA	TRBJ2-3	CASSYYVGGGTDTQYF	TGTGCCAGCAGTTATTATGTCGGAGGGGGCACAGATACGCAGTATTTT
TRBV7-9	TRBD1	once	TRBJ2-3	CASSRQGSRTDTQYF	TGTGCCAGCAGTCGACAGGGGTCCCGCACAGATACGCAGTATTTT
TRBV19	NA	once	TRBJ1-1	CASSRQMNTEAFF	TGTGCCAGTAGTAGACAGATGAACACTGAAGCTTTCTTT
TRBV5-4	TRBD2	NA	TRBJ2-5	CASSALAGVGETQYF	TGTGCCAGCAGCGCGCTAGCGGGAGTGGGAGAGACCCAGTACTTC
TRBV27	NA	NA	TRBJ2-2	CASSWQQNTGELFF	TGTGCCAGCAGTTGGCAACAGAACACCGGGGAGCTGTTTTTT
TRBV6-5	TRBD2	NA	TRBJ2-4	CASSQTSGGASIQYF	TGTGCCAGCAGTCAGACTAGCGGGGGGGCTAGCATTCAGTACTTC
TRBV7-9	TRBD2	NA	TRBJ2-2	CASSLGTSVTGELFF	TGTGCCAGCAGCTTAGGAACTAGCGTAACCGGGGAGCTGTTTTTT
TRBV11-2	TRBD2	NA	TRBJ2-1	CASSDQRGGSEQFF	TGTGCCAGCAGCGACCAGCGGGGGGGCTCTGAGCAGTTCTTC
TRBV7-8	NA	few	TRBJ2-7	CASSRRQDSYEQYF	TGTGCCAGCAGCCGTCGACAGGACTCCTACGAGCAGTACTTC
TRBV4-1	NA	NA	TRBJ1-3	CASSHDSKQTGNTIYF	TGCGCCAGCAGCCATGACTCTAAACAAACTGGAAACACCATATATTTT
TRBV6-5	TRBD1	NA	TRBJ1-2	CASRDFRGYGYTF	TGTGCCAGCAGGGATTTCAGGGGGTATGGCTACACCTTC
TRBV3-1/TRBV3-2	NA	once	TRBJ2-6	CASSQESSGANVLTF	TGTGCCAGCAGCCAAGAGAGCTCTGGGGCCAACGTCCTGACTTTC
TRBV7-9	NA	few	TRBJ1-1	CASSLGQNTEAFF	TGTGCCAGCAGCTTGGGACAGAACACTGAAGCTTTCTTT
TRBV12-5	TRBD1	NA	TRBJ2-1	CASVRGLSNEQFF	TGTGCTAGTGTAAGGGGGCTCAGCAATGAGCAGTTCTTC
TRBV6-4	NA	NA	TRBJ2-1	CASSLDSNSYNEQFF	TGTGCCAGCAGTTTGGACAGTAACTCCTACAATGAGCAGTTCTTC
TRBV2	TRBD1	NA	TRBJ1-4	CASSGGGQANEKLFF	TGTGCCAGCAGTGGTGGCGGACAGGCGAATGAAAAACTGTTTTTT
TRBV5-4	TRBD2	NA	TRBJ2-1	CASSLDGRGYNEQFF	TGTGCCAGCAGCTTGGACGGGAGGGGCTACAATGAGCAGTTCTTC
TRBV2	TRBD1	NA	TRBJ1-1	CASRIRQGNTEAFF	TGTGCCAGCAGGATACGACAGGGTAACACTGAAGCTTTCTTT
TRBV7-9	TRBD1	NA	TRBJ2-1	CASRQGAVDEQFF	TGTGCCAGCAGACAGGGGGCGGTTGATGAGCAGTTCTTC
TRBV5-1	TRBD1	NA	TRBJ1-6	CASSLGRQGASSPLHF	TGCGCCAGCAGCTTGGGAAGACAGGGCGCGTCTTCACCCCTCCACTTT
TRBV10-1	NA	NA	TRBJ2-7	CASPIGGYEQYF	TGCGCCAGCCCCATAGGGGGCTACGAGCAGTACTTC
TRBV6-6	TRBD2	NA	TRBJ2-2	CASTKLAGGPTGELFF	TGTGCCAGCACCAAACTAGCGGGGGGGCCCACCGGGGAGCTGTTTTTT
TRBV30	NA	NA	TRBJ1-2	CAWSAFMERGYTF	TGTGCCTGGAGTGCCTTTATGGAGAGAGGCTACACCTTC
TRBV30	NA	NA	TRBJ2-5	CAWSAGNQETQYF	TGTGCCTGGAGCGCAGGGAACCAAGAGACCCAGTACTTC
TRBV4-1	NA	few	TRBJ2-7	CASSLGTLDEQYF	TGCGCCAGCAGCCTCGGGACATTAGACGAGCAGTACTTC
TRBV27	TRBD1	NA	TRBJ2-7	CASSADRDSSYEQYF	TGTGCCAGCAGTGCCGACCGGGACAGCTCCTACGAGCAGTACTTC
TRBV4-2	NA	NA	TRBJ2-7	CASSQERGWDAPYEQYF	TGTGCCAGCAGCCAAGAAAGGGGGTGGGACGCACCCTACGAGCAGTACTTC
TRBV6-5	NA	NA	TRBJ1-1	CASSYGGAGEAFF	TGTGCCAGCAGTTACGGAGGGGCAGGAGAAGCTTTCTTT
TRBV24-1	TRBD1	NA	TRBJ1-4	CATSEGGTGGEKLFF	TGTGCCACCAGTGAGGGTGGGACAGGGGGTGAAAAACTGTTTTTT
TRBV9	TRBD1	NA	TRBJ2-3	CASSVQGAPTDTQYF	TGTGCCAGCAGCGTACAGGGGGCGCCCACAGATACGCAGTATTTT
TRBV12-3/TRBV12-4	NA	NA	TRBJ1-6	CASSLPGSPLHF	TGTGCCAGCAGTTTACCGGGGTCACCCCTCCACTTT
TRBV13	TRBD2	NA	TRBJ2-3	CASSIRWRGSDTQYF	TGTGCCAGCAGCATCCGCTGGCGGGGGTCAGATACGCAGTATTTT
TRBV5-1	NA	NA	TRBJ1-6	CASSLNRDSPLHF	TGCGCCAGCAGCCTGAACAGGGATTCACCCCTCCACTTT
TRBV19	TRBD1	NA	TRBJ1-1	CASSIFTGGEAFF	TGTGCCAGTAGTATTTTCACAGGGGGGGAAGCTTTCTTT